This TCR beta chain was found in a study of CD8 T cells in ankylosing spondylitis. Study observations and caveats: What seemed typical of ankylosing spondylitis blood was a TCR beta motif built from about 8 highly homologous variants. Reportedly, significant enrichment of disease-linked clones occurred in matched ankylosing spondylitis synovial fluid.

This clonotype was recorded a few times. Its antigen is unidentified. Between the trimmed V and J ends, which lost 5 bases and 3 bases, there was a span of 15 bases. The CDR3 sequence is 15 residues long. CDR1 SGHRS and CDR2 YFSETQ come from the germline V gene. Using its own MiXCR run on the 5' RACE reads, TCRdb lists one record per CDR3 protein. The sample records approximately 300,000 distinct CDR3 sequences, around 19% being singletons. The chain couples TRBV5-1 to TRBJ2-4, with D possibly TRBD2 on 6 matching bases. Sequencing used blood, either unsorted or a sorted T cell fraction (not recorded which). This TCR was recovered from a male donor with ankylosing spondylitis or in good health (not recorded which). In DNA form, the CDR3 reads TGCGCCAGCAGGCAAGAAGCGGGTGACAAAAACATTCAGTACTTC. Its translation: CASRQEAGDKNIQYF.